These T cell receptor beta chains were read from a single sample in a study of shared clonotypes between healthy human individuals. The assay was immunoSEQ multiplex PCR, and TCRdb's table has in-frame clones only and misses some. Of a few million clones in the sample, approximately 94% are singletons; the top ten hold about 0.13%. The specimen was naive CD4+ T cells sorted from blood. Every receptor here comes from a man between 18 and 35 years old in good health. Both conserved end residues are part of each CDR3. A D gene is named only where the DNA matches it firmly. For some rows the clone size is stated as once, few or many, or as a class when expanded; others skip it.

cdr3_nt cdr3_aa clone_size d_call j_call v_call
TGTGCCAGCAGCTTTGTAGGCGGGAGTCTGAATGAGCAGTTCTTC CASSFVGGSLNEQFF NA TRBD2 TRBJ2-1 TRBV5-6
TGTGCCATCAGTTCCGTGGGGTCCACTGAAGCTTTCTTT CAISSVGSTEAFF NA NA TRBJ1-1 TRBV10-3
TGCGCCAGCAGTGCGTCGATGGTCGAAAAACTGTTTTTT CASSASMVEKLFF NA NA TRBJ1-4 TRBV10-1
TGTGCCAGCAGCGTTTCGGGGCGGAGCTACAATGAGCAGTTCTTC CASSVSGRSYNEQFF NA NA TRBJ2-1 TRBV9
TGCGCCAGCAGCCCTACACGCTCAACTAATGAAAAACTGTTTTTT CASSPTRSTNEKLFF NA NA TRBJ1-4 TRBV5-1
TGTGCCAGCAGCTTAGGACAGCGAAACACTGAAGCTTTCTTT CASSLGQRNTEAFF NA NA TRBJ1-1 TRBV7-2
TGCGCCAGCAGCTTGGGACACCCTAACACTGAAGCTTTCTTT CASSLGHPNTEAFF once NA TRBJ1-1 TRBV5-1
TGTGCCAGTGGACCCTGGCAAGAGACCCAGTACTTC CASGPWQETQYF NA NA TRBJ2-5 TRBV6-6
TGTGCCAGTAGTAAGGTTGAAGGCAATCAGCCCCAGCATTTT CASSKVEGNQPQHF NA NA TRBJ1-5 TRBV19
TGTGCCAGCAGACCAACCCCCGGTGAAAAACTGTTTTTT CASRPTPGEKLFF NA NA TRBJ1-4 TRBV7-9
TGTGCCAGCAGCTTAATGGCAGGGGCGGTCGGGGAGCTGTTTTTT CASSLMAGAVGELFF once NA TRBJ2-2 TRBV7-2
TGCGCCAGCAGCCAAGTGGGCGGAAGCTCCTACAATGAGCAGTTCTTC CASSQVGGSSYNEQFF NA NA TRBJ2-1 TRBV4-1
TGTGCCAGCAGTTTTAATTCACCCCTCCACTTT CASSFNSPLHF NA NA TRBJ1-6 TRBV6-6
TGTGCCAGTAGTACCGGACAGGGATATCAGCCCCAGCATTTT CASSTGQGYQPQHF NA TRBD1 TRBJ1-5 TRBV19
TGTGCCAGCAGTTCCCCCCAGGGGGGGGAGACCCAGTACTTC CASSSPQGGETQYF NA NA TRBJ2-5 TRBV28
TGTGCCAGTAGTATAGGAGGCAGGGACCAAGAGACCCAGTACTTC CASSIGGRDQETQYF once NA TRBJ2-5 TRBV19
TGCGCCAGCAGCCAAGTCGGGACAGGGCCGGATGAGCAGTTCTTC CASSQVGTGPDEQFF NA TRBD1 TRBJ2-1 TRBV4-1
TGTGCCAGCAGTGATGGCGGGCTGGGCAATCAGCCCCAGCATTTT CASSDGGLGNQPQHF few NA TRBJ1-5 TRBV2
TGCGCCAGCAGCCAGGGCTCAGCGGGGGCCTACGAGCAGTACTTC CASSQGSAGAYEQYF NA TRBD2 TRBJ2-7 TRBV4-1
TGTGCCATCAGTGACGGGCAGTTTAATGAAAAACTGTTTTTT CAISDGQFNEKLFF NA NA TRBJ1-4 TRBV10-3
TGCGCCAGCAGCTGGGGACAGGGTATAAGGACCGGGGAGCTGTTTTTT CASSWGQGIRTGELFF NA TRBD1 TRBJ2-2 TRBV5-1
TGCGCCAGCACTCCGGACAGGGCTTACACTGAAGCTTTCTTT CASTPDRAYTEAFF NA TRBD1 TRBJ1-1 TRBV5-1